This TCR beta chain was retrieved from a study of OX40 agonist ivuxolimab in advanced cancers. For the study in its entirety: Ivuxolimab was a fully human IgG2 agonistic monoclonal antibody targeting the costimulatory receptor OX40 (CD134). Intravenous ivuxolimab was administered to patients every 2 weeks at six dose levels: 0.01, 0.1, 0.3, 1.5, 3 and 10 mg/kg. Of the approximately 50 dose-escalation patients, hepatocellular carcinoma was present in around 20, melanoma in some 15, renal cell carcinoma in 9 and head and neck cancer in 9. In the dose-escalation cohort, over 65% of patients were male, and the mean age was approximately 55 years, with a range of 23 to 79. Patients were allowed to have had prior anti-PD-1, anti-PD-L1 or anti-CTLA-4 therapy, and around two fifths of the dose-escalation patients had been treated with checkpoint inhibitors. Partial responses occurred in three dose-escalation patients, of whom one had hepatocellular carcinoma and two had cutaneous melanoma. The point of sequencing TCRbeta in the periphery was to test whether ivuxolimab changed TCR sequence diversity and drove clonal T-cell expansion. The paper covers the monotherapy dose-escalation part of the phase I ivuxolimab trial, which included N ≈ 54 patients.

Findings and caveats that apply to the study as a whole: After ivuxolimab, CD8+ T cells had more expanded clones than CD4+ T cells on average. Which antigens the clonally expanded peripheral T cells were specific for was not determined. In partial responders in the 0.1-3.0 mg/kg groups, normalized peripheral clonal expansion was found to be among the lowest, especially among CD8+ T cells. At doses of 0.1 to 3.0 mg/kg, clonal expansion of both CD4+ and CD8+ blood T cells was observed from baseline to week 6. Low levels of normalized T-cell clonal expansion were also seen in some patients who did not respond.

To sequence the TCRbeta CDR3 region, genomic DNA was isolated from the sorted cells. The immunoSEQ Assay was used for sequencing of TCRbeta CDR3 regions. Drawn from immuneACCESS, this table holds only the in-frame rearrangements with V and J called that TCRdb kept. Clones are partly lost; checked studies trace under half to an unresolved V gene and leave the rest unexplained. In all, the sample holds tens of thousands of clones, and 88% of those were seen once. The ten largest clonotypes hold 0.47% of the sample. CDR3 length: 16 amino acids, cysteine to phenylalanine. The read is trimmed to its CDR3 DNA, 48 bases read in frame from base 1. The germline V gene (reference sequence) provides CDR1 SGHNT and CDR2 YYREEE. V loses 0 bases of germline sequence and J loses 1 base, and the interval between the two ends is 11 bases. This clone has a handful of counts. What this receptor recognizes is not known. Base qualities were left out, and no much larger clone turns up one base away.

Patients with autoimmune disease history or receiving systemic immunosuppression were excluded from the trial. Peripheral blood for TCR sequencing was drawn from every dose cohort at baseline, at cycle 4 day 1 and at cycle 7 day 1. Samples were obtained from an open-label, multicenter, first-in-human phase I dose-escalation trial of ivuxolimab. Adults with locally advanced or metastatic melanoma, renal cell carcinoma, hepatocellular carcinoma or head and neck squamous cell carcinoma were enrolled in the trial. Before TCR sequencing, CD4+ and CD8+ T cells were separately sorted from peripheral blood.

The receptor chain draws on TRBV5-4 and TRBJ1-3; 5 matching bases give a weak D call of TRBD1. The clonotype was recovered from an adult with an advanced solid tumor such as melanoma, head and neck, liver or kidney cancer. This specimen consisted of CD4+ or CD8+ T cells sorted from blood, obtained in a trial of the OX40 agonist ivuxolimab. In nucleotides, the sequence is TGTGCCAGCAGCTTGGGACAGCCAAGGTCTGGAAACACCATATATTTT. The resulting protein is CASSLGQPRSGNTIYF. Outside the CDR3, residues come from the reference TRBV5-4 and TRBJ1-3 proteins, so the full variable domain is: ETGVTQSPTHLIKTRGQQVTLRCSSQSGHNTVSWYQQALGQGPQFIFQYYREEENGRGNFPPRFSGLQFPNYSSELNVNALELDDSALYLCASSLGQPRSGNTIYFGEGSWLTVV.